Described below is a single TCR beta chain sequence and its context. No antigen is known for it. An assay was performed, and its level was deep. Sequencing was performed with immunoSEQ multiplex PCR; in TCRdb, only in-frame clones are kept and a portion is missing. The sample has about 2 million clones, 85% to 95% seen once; the top ten hold roughly 0.13%. This specimen belongs to a study of shared clonotypes between healthy human individuals. Study results and limitations: Sample collection involved blood only; tissue repertoires are likely different. Rarefaction revealed incomplete sorted-subset sequencing despite large depth. Larger richness was generally estimated for naive than memory subsets.

With 3 bases removed from V and 5 bases from J, the gap between germline ends came to 14 bases. CDR1 and CDR2 (germline): GTSNPN, SVGIG (reference sequence). The CDR3 totals 13 residues. The chain joins TRBV30 to TRBJ2-7; D is undetermined. Sequencing used naive CD4+ T cells sorted from blood. Noted subset: CD45RA+ positively selected. The TCR originated in a man aged 18 to 30 in good health. The DNA of the CDR3 is TGTGCCTGGAGAGATAACCCCTTGAACGAGCAGTACTTC. Translating it yields CAWRDNPLNEQYF.